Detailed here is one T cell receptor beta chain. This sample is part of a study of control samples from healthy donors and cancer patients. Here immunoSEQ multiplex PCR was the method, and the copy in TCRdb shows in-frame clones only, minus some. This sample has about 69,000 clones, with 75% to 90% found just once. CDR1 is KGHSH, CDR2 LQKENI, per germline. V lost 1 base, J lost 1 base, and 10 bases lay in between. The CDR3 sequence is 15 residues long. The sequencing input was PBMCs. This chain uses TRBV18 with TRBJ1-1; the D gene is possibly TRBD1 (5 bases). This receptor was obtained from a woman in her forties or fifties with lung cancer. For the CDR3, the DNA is TGTGCCAGCTCACCACTTGGACAACAGAACACTGAAGCTTTCTTT. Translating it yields CASSPLGQQNTEAFF.